The next 14 T cell receptor beta chains were all read from a single sample in a study of cytomegalovirus exposure and HLA in healthy donors. In the PCR, 60 Vbeta and 13 Jbeta primers were used. This table comes from immunoSEQ multiplex PCR, and its TCRdb copy is limited to in-frame clones, with some not included. There are around 100,000 clones in the sample; around 83% occur only once, and 1.2% lies in the top ten. Material: PBMCs. Receptor source: a woman aged 18 to 35 in good health and CMV-seronegative.

The rearrangement joins TRBV29-1 to TRBJ2-1; TRBD2 agrees at 9 bases. The germline CDR1 and CDR2 sequences are SQVTM and ANQGSEA. J gave up 4 bases and V 3 bases, and 4 bases lay outside the gene matches. The CDR3 is made up of 14 amino acids. The CDR3 sequence is CSVETSGLYNEQFF. CDR3 DNA sequence: TGCAGCGTTGAGACTAGCGGTCTTTACAATGAGCAGTTCTTC.

The rearrangement uses TRBV6-5 and TRBJ2-5; D call uncertain. The CDR3 totals 13 residues. Germline V CDR1 and CDR2: MNHEY, SVGAGI. Trimming took 6 bases from V and 1 from J, leaving 9 bases between them. The CDR3 DNA follows: TGTGCCAGCAGCCCCCGAGGCCAAGAGACCCAGTACTTC. It translates to CASSPRGQETQYF.

This clone is a singleton in its sample. The chain couples TRBV7-9 to TRBJ2-1, with D tentatively TRBD2 (5 bases). Between the trimmed V and J ends, which lost 3 bases and 12 bases, there was a span of 15 bases. The CDR3 is made up of 13 amino acids. Germline lookup yields CDR1 SEHNR and CDR2 FQNEAQ (reference sequence). The CDR3 nucleotides are TGTGCCAGCAGCTTGGGGAGCTCCGGGCGGCAGTTCTTC. Translated, it gives CASSLGSSGRQFF.

The chain employs TRBV19 and TRBJ1-5, with D possibly being TRBD1 (5 bases). V gave up 3 bases and J gave up 6 bases, with 18 bases separating them. The germline V gene has CDR1 LNHDA and CDR2 SQIVND (reference sequence). The CDR3 has 16 residues. CDR3 protein: CASSILRATSAQPQHF. CDR3 nucleotide sequence: TGTGCCAGTAGTATTCTCAGGGCCACCTCAGCTCAGCCCCAGCATTTT.

The V gene is TRBV29-1, the J gene TRBJ2-5; 14 bases fit TRBD2. The J call may be in error: the DNA end matches TRBJ2-7 better. Germline V lookup: CDR1 SQVTM, CDR2 ANQGSEA. This CDR3 region has 15 residues. The CDR3 region has the DNA TGCAGCGTTGGACTAGCGGGAGGGCCGGAGTACGAGCAGTACTTC. Protein product: CSVGLAGGPEYEQYF.

V and J are TRBV30 and TRBJ2-7; 11 positions match TRBD2. Germline CDR1 and CDR2: GTSNPN and SVGIG (reference sequence). The CDR3 contains 15 residues. Trimming removed 2 bases from V and 3 bases from J; junction bases left unmatched: 6. CDR3: CAWSRDSGRGYEQYF. The CDR3 DNA reads as TGTGCCTGGAGTCGGGATAGCGGGAGGGGCTACGAGCAGTACTTC. Filled out from reference TRBV30 and TRBJ2-7, the complete variable domain reads SQTIHQWPATLVQPVGSPLSLECTVEGTSNPNLYWYRQAAGRGLQLLFYSVGIGQISSEVPQNLSASRPQDRQFILSSKKLLLSDSGFYLCAWSRDSGRGYEQYFGPGTRLTVT.

This sequence joins TRBV4-3 and TRBJ1-6; D is ambiguous. The CDR3 covers 16 residues. The germline V gene encodes CDR1 LGHNA and CDR2 YSLEER. Trimming took 1 base from V and 6 from J, leaving 13 bases between them. In nucleotides, the CDR3 is TGCGCCAGCAGCCAAGTCCCAGGAGGTTCTAATTCACCCCTCCACTTT. Residues: CASSQVPGGSNSPLHF.

The genes are TRBV18 and TRBJ2-2; D not certain. The CDR3 loop spans 13 amino acids. Germline values: CDR1 KGHSH, CDR2 LQKENI. Between the trimmed V and J ends, which lost 3 bases and 2 bases, there was a span of 4 bases. The CDR3 region has the DNA TGTGCCAGCTCACCGCGAAACACCGGGGAGCTGTTTTTT. Translated, it gives CASSPRNTGELFF.

The chain combines TRBV6-6 with TRBJ2-5, with 7 bases identical to TRBD1. The CDR3 extends over 14 amino acids. The germline V gene encodes CDR1 MNHNY and CDR2 SVGAGI (reference sequence). V shed 4 bases, J shed 9 bases, and the junction held 11 bases outside the gene matches. This chain's CDR3 is CASSFGTENVPQYF. The CDR3 DNA follows: TGTGCCAGCAGTTTCGGGACAGAAAATGTACCCCAGTACTTC.

This chain connects TRBV7-8 to TRBJ2-7; the D is unclear. The CDR3 covers 13 residues. Trimming cost V 5 bases and J 3 bases, with 11 bases left between them. Germline V gene lookup returns CDR1 SGHVS and CDR2 FQNEAQ. The CDR3: CASSANPSYEQYF. The CDR3 bases are TGTGCCAGCAGCGCAAACCCTAGCTACGAGCAGTACTTC.

The V gene is TRBV19, the J gene TRBJ2-2; 7 bases are a match to TRBD1. The CDR3 runs to 15 residues. V lost 6 bases, J lost 1 base, and 5 bases stayed unmatched. Germline lookup yields CDR1 LNHDA and CDR2 SQIVND (reference sequence). Here the CDR3 reads CASRPGTENTGELFF. In DNA, the CDR3 is TGTGCCAGTAGACCCGGGACAGAGAACACCGGGGAGCTGTTTTTT. The full variable domain, in which reference TRBV19 and TRBJ2-2 provide the parts outside the CDR3, is DGGITQSPKYLFRKEGQNVTLSCEQNLNHDAMYWYRQDPGQGLRLIYYSQIVNDFQKGDIAEGYSVSREKKESFPLTVTSAQKNPTAFYLCASRPGTENTGELFFGEGSRLTVL.

The chain joins TRBV28 to TRBJ2-3, with 10 bases that match TRBD2. This CDR3 comprises 15 residues. With 3 bases clipped from V and 7 bases from J, the junction kept 7 bases outside the gene matches. Per the germline V gene, CDR1 is MDHEN and CDR2 is SYDVKM. DNA of the CDR3: TGTGCCAGCAGTTTTGCTAGCGGGAGTAGGTATACGCAGTATTTT. It specifies CASSFASGSRYTQYF.

The chain combines TRBV6-4 with TRBJ2-3; 9 nucleotides match TRBD2. J was trimmed by 4 bases and V by 4 bases; bases with no gene match: 6. The CDR3 covers 15 residues. Germline CDR1 MRHNA, CDR2 SNTAGT. CDR3 protein: CASSVAGEEADTQYF. The CDR3 DNA sequence: TGTGCCAGCAGTGTAGCGGGAGAAGAGGCAGATACGCAGTATTTT.

The CDR3: CASSLAGTSEFNEQFF. For the CDR3, the DNA is TGCGCCAGCAGCTTGGCCGGGACTAGCGAGTTCAATGAGCAGTTCTTC. The chain carries TRBV5-1 and TRBJ2-1, with 10 bases lining up with TRBD2. This CDR3 is built from 16 residues. With V trimmed by 0 bases and J by 6 bases, 6 bases remained unmatched. Germline CDR1 SGHRS, CDR2 YFSETQ. Complete variable domain (other parts from reference TRBV5-1 and TRBJ2-1): KAGVTQTPRYLIKTRGQQVTLSCSPISGHRSVSWYQQTPGQGLQFLFEYFSETQRNKGNFPGRFSGRQFSNSRSEMNVSTLELGDSALYLCASSLAGTSEFNEQFFGPGTRLTVL.